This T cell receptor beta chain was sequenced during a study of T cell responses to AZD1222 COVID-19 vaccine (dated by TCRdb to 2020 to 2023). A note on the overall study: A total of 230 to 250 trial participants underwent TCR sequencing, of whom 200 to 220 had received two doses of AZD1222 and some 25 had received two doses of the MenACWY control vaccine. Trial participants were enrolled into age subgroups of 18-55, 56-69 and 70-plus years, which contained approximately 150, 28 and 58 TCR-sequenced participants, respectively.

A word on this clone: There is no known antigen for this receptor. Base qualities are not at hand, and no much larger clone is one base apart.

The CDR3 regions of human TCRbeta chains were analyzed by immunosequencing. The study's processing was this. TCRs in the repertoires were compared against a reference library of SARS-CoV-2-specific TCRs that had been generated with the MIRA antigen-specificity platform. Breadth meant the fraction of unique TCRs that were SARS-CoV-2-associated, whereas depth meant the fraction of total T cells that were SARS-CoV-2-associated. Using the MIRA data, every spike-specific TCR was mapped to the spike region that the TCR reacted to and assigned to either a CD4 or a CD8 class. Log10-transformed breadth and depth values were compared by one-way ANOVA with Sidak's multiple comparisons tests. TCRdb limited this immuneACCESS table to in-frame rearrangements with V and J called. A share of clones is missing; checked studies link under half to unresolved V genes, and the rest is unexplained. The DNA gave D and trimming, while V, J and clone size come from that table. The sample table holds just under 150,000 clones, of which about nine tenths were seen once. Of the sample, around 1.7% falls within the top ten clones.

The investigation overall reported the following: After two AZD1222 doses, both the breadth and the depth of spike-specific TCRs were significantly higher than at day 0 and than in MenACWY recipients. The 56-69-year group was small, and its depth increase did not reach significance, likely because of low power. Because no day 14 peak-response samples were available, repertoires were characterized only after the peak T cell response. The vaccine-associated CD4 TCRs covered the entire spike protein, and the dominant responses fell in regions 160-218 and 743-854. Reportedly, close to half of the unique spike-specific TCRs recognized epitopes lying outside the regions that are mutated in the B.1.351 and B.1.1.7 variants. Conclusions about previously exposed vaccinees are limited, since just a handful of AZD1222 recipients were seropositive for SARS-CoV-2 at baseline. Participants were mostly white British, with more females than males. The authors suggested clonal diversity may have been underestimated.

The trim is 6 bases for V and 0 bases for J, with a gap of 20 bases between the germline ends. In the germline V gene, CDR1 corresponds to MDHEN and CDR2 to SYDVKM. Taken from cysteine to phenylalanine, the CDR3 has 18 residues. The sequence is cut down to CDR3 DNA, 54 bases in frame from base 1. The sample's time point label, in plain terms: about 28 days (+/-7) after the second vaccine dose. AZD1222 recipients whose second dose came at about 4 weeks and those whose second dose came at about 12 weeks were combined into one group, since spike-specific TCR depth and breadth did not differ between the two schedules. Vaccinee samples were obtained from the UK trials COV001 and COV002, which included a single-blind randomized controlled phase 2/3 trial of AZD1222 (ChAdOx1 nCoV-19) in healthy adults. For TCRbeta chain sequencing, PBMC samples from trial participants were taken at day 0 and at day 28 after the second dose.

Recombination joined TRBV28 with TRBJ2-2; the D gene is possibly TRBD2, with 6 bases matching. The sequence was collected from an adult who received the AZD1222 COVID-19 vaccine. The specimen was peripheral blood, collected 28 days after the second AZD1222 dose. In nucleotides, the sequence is TGTGCCAGCAGCCCCCCGGGGAGGTACAGCACGAACACCGGGGAGCTGTTTTTT. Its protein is CASSPPGRYSTNTGELFF. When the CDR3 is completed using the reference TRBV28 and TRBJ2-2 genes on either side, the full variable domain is DVKVTQSSRYLVKRTGEKVFLECVQDMDHENMFWYRQDPGLGLRLIYFSYDVKMKEKGDIPEGYSVSREKKERFSLILESASTNQTSMYLCASSPPGRYSTNTGELFFGEGSRLTVL.